A selection of T cell receptor beta chains follows, all from one sample in a study of T cells in Graves' hyperthyroidism and ophthalmopathy. TCRdb recomputed calls from the multiplex PCR reads with MiXCR, one row per CDR3 protein. The sample carries about 550,000 distinct CDR3 sequences, around 20% recorded once. What was sequenced was blood. These receptors were obtained from a man between 18 and 29 years old with Graves' hyperthyroidism. Both conserved end residues are part of each CDR3. Each record gives: V gene, D gene, J gene, clone size, CDR3 DNA, CDR3 protein. D genes are given only for firm matches. Clone size is not always given. Where it is, it says once, few, many or a class for expanded clones.

V: TRBV6-5; D: NA; J: TRBJ2-5; size: NA; DNA: TGTGCCAGCAGTTCCTCTGTGTACCAAGAGACCCAGTACTTC; CDR3: CASSSSVYQETQYF
V: TRBV13; D: NA; J: TRBJ1-1; size: few; DNA: TGTGCCAGCAGCCAACCCGCGCGGGGGCCGAACACTGAAGCTTTCTTT; CDR3: CASSQPARGPNTEAFF
V: TRBV20-1; D: TRBD1; J: TRBJ2-7; size: NA; DNA: TGCAGTGCTAGAGGGGACAGGGGCCTACTATACGAGCAGTACTTC; CDR3: CSARGDRGLLYEQYF
V: TRBV28; D: NA; J: TRBJ2-7; size: many; DNA: TGTGCCAGCAGTTTAGCCGGGACGGGGGTCTCAGACGAGCAGTACTTC; CDR3: CASSLAGTGVSDEQYF
V: TRBV12-3/TRBV12-4; D: TRBD1; J: TRBJ1-1; size: many; DNA: TGTGCCAGCAGTTTAAGGGACAGGGCCAGTTTT; CDR3: CASSLRDRASF
V: TRBV6-2/TRBV6-3; D: TRBD2; J: TRBJ2-7; size: NA; DNA: TGTGCCAGCAGTTCTATGCGACCACTAGCGGAGAAGGGCGAGCAGTACTTC; CDR3: CASSSMRPLAEKGEQYF
V: TRBV6-4; D: TRBD1; J: TRBJ2-5; size: NA; DNA: TGTGCCAGCAGTGAGAGAGGACAGGGTCAGACCAGGTACTTC; CDR3: CASSERGQGQTRYF
V: TRBV7-9; D: NA; J: TRBJ2-7; size: many; DNA: TGTGCCAGCGGGCAGGTTGAGGAACCGTGGGATGAGCAGTACTTC; CDR3: CASGQVEEPWDEQYF
V: TRBV20-1; D: TRBD1; J: TRBJ1-2; size: many; DNA: TGCAGTGCTAGCCGCCGGACAGGGGTGGGCTATGGCTACACCTTC; CDR3: CSASRRTGVGYGYTF
V: TRBV9; D: NA; J: TRBJ2-2; size: few; DNA: TGTGCCACCGGCGTCGAGGCGAACACCGGGGAGCTGTTTTTT; CDR3: CATGVEANTGELFF
V: TRBV28; D: NA; J: TRBJ2-5; size: many; DNA: TGTGCCAGCAGTTTATGGGGGGAGACCCAGTACTTC; CDR3: CASSLWGETQYF
V: TRBV9; D: TRBD1; J: TRBJ1-2; size: many; DNA: TGTGCCAGCAGCGGATGGGCAGGGGGTAACTATGGCTACACCTTC; CDR3: CASSGWAGGNYGYTF
V: TRBV5-1; D: NA; J: TRBJ2-7; size: few; DNA: TGCGCCAGCAGCATGGTTGGGGACGGACGACCGGAGCAGTACTTC; CDR3: CASSMVGDGRPEQYF
V: TRBV6-2/TRBV6-3; D: NA; J: TRBJ1-1; size: many; DNA: TGTGCCAGCAGCCCCTTAGGATATATTAAAGAAGCTTTCTTT; CDR3: CASSPLGYIKEAFF
V: TRBV28; D: NA; J: TRBJ1-5; size: many; DNA: TGTGCCAGCAGTTTATCTTTTACAGGGAGGAGCAATCAGCCCCAGCATTTT; CDR3: CASSLSFTGRSNQPQHF
V: TRBV2; D: NA; J: TRBJ2-7; size: NA; DNA: TGTGCCAGCGCAGACGGCACCTACTACGAGCAGTACTTC; CDR3: CASADGTYYEQYF
V: TRBV24-1; D: NA; J: TRBJ1-2; size: NA; DNA: TGTGCTACCAGTGAGAGAAGCTTAAACTATGGCTACACCTTC; CDR3: CATSERSLNYGYTF
V: TRBV12-3/TRBV12-4; D: TRBD1; J: TRBJ2-2; size: NA; DNA: TGTGCCAGCAGTTTAGGACAGGGGTCTTCCACCGGGGAGCTGTTTTTT; CDR3: CASSLGQGSSTGELFF
V: TRBV6-1; D: TRBD1; J: TRBJ1-2; size: many; DNA: TGTGCCAGCAGTGAGGGACAGGGGAATAACTATGGCTACACCTTC; CDR3: CASSEGQGNNYGYTF
V: TRBV9; D: NA; J: TRBJ1-1; size: NA; DNA: TGTGCCAGCAGCGTAGAAGGGCCTGAAGCTTTCTTT; CDR3: CASSVEGPEAFF
V: TRBV2; D: NA; J: TRBJ2-3; size: NA; DNA: TGTGCCAGCAGTGAAAGGGGTTATCAGCTGGGCGGTAGCACAGATACGCAGTATTTT; CDR3: CASSERGYQLGGSTDTQYF
V: TRBV29-1; D: NA; J: TRBJ1-1; size: many; DNA: TGCAGCGTTCATGAGGTTCTAAACACTGAAGCTTTCTTT; CDR3: CSVHEVLNTEAFF
V: TRBV6-1; D: TRBD1; J: TRBJ1-5; size: many; DNA: TGTGCCAGCAGTGCCAGGGACAGGGGTAGCAATCAGCCCCAGCATTTT; CDR3: CASSARDRGSNQPQHF
V: TRBV12-3/TRBV12-4; D: NA; J: TRBJ1-5; size: NA; DNA: TGTGCCAGCAGTCCCGGGGGGGCGGTTCCTCAGCCCCAGCATTTT; CDR3: CASSPGGAVPQPQHF
V: TRBV28; D: NA; J: TRBJ1-5; size: many; DNA: TGTGCCAGCATTACGGGGGGTGAGGGTGGGCAGCCCCAGCATTTT; CDR3: CASITGGEGGQPQHF
V: TRBV4-1; D: NA; J: TRBJ2-7; size: many; DNA: TGCGCCAGCAGCCACGGTTCGGGCTACGAGCAGTACTTC; CDR3: CASSHGSGYEQYF
V: TRBV20-1; D: NA; J: TRBJ1-6; size: many; DNA: TGCAGTGCTAGAGGCCGGCATGAGGGTCCGAATTCACCCCTCCACTTT; CDR3: CSARGRHEGPNSPLHF
V: TRBV25-1; D: NA; J: TRBJ2-7; size: many; DNA: TGTGCCAGCAGTAAGGGGTTGTCCGAGCAGTACTTC; CDR3: CASSKGLSEQYF
V: TRBV27; D: NA; J: TRBJ2-7; size: few; DNA: TGTGCCAGCAGTACCTTCGACAGGTCGAACGACGAGCAGTACTTC; CDR3: CASSTFDRSNDEQYF
V: TRBV6-1; D: TRBD1; J: TRBJ2-2; size: NA; DNA: TGTGCCAGGGGGGGACAGGGAGAAACCGGGGAGCTGTTTTTT; CDR3: CARGGQGETGELFF
V: TRBV2; D: NA; J: TRBJ1-1; size: many; DNA: TGTGCCAGCAATCCCAATGGGCTGAACACTGAAGCTTTCTTT; CDR3: CASNPNGLNTEAFF
V: TRBV28; D: NA; J: TRBJ2-7; size: NA; DNA: TGTGCCAGCGAAAGTTATCTTGGTTCCCCCGAGCAGTACTTC; CDR3: CASESYLGSPEQYF
V: TRBV14; D: NA; J: TRBJ2-7; size: many; DNA: TGTGCCAGCAGCCCAAAACAGGACAGTCCCTACGAGCAGTACTTC; CDR3: CASSPKQDSPYEQYF
V: TRBV6-5; D: NA; J: TRBJ2-7; size: many; DNA: TGTGCCAGCAGTTATGGGTCCCTTACCTACGAGCAGTACTTC; CDR3: CASSYGSLTYEQYF
V: TRBV7-8; D: TRBD2; J: TRBJ2-7; size: NA; DNA: TGTGCCAGCAGCCCAAACCGCACGACTAGCGGGAGGTTGTACGAGCAGTACTTC; CDR3: CASSPNRTTSGRLYEQYF
V: TRBV20-1; D: NA; J: TRBJ2-5; size: NA; DNA: TGCAGTGCTAGAGATCCGGAAGGGACCCAGTACTTC; CDR3: CSARDPEGTQYF
V: TRBV7-8; D: NA; J: TRBJ2-2; size: many; DNA: TGTGCCAGCAGCTCCCCCGTCGGGGTACTCGGGGAGCTGTTTTTT; CDR3: CASSSPVGVLGELFF
V: TRBV6-5; D: NA; J: TRBJ1-6; size: many; DNA: TGTGCCAGCAGTTCGCACCGGGGCAGAGGAGATTCACCCCTCCACTTT; CDR3: CASSSHRGRGDSPLHF
V: TRBV3-1; D: NA; J: TRBJ2-7; size: many; DNA: TGTGCCAGCAGCCAAGGGGGCTCGACATACGAGCAGTACTTC; CDR3: CASSQGGSTYEQYF
V: TRBV6-1; D: NA; J: TRBJ1-5; size: many; DNA: TGTGCCAGCAGTGATATTGGCAGGGGAGAAGGTCAGCCCCAGCATTTT; CDR3: CASSDIGRGEGQPQHF
V: TRBV6-4; D: NA; J: TRBJ2-7; size: NA; DNA: TGTGCCAGCACCATACCCCTAGGCGAGCAGTACTTC; CDR3: CASTIPLGEQYF